In its sample, the clone carrying this TCR beta chain was seen once. This sample is drawn from a study of T cell responses to AZD1222 COVID-19 vaccine. The repertoire was sequenced with immunoSEQ multiplex PCR; TCRdb's copy has only in-frame clones and lacks some. The sample lists around 70,000 clones; approximately 90% were seen once. The CDR3 is 14 amino acids. V shed 5 bases and J shed 0 bases, with 11 bases lying between them. CDR1 is GTSNPN, CDR2 SVGIG, per germline (reference sequence). The material sequenced was peripheral blood, taken 28 days after the second dose of the MenACWY control vaccine. The chain combines TRBV30 with TRBJ1-5, with D possibly matching TRBD1 (5 bases). The sequence was obtained from an adult who received the MenACWY meningococcal vaccine as a control. Written as DNA, the CDR3 is TGTGCCTGGGGTGGGGGGGGTAGCAATCAGCCCCAGCATTTT. Protein product: CAWGGGGSNQPQHF.